This T cell receptor beta chain emerged from a study of CD8+ T cells in alopecia areata. About the research overall: Oral tofacitinib, 5 to 10 mg twice daily, was given in an open-label trial.

Study results and limitations: Affected lesional scalp, above all in alopecia totalis/universalis, was more clonal than normal scalp.

This clone was seen a few times. Its antigen is not known. Treatment defined: oral pan-JAK inhibitor, 5-10 mg twice daily. Alopecia areata patients provided lesional scalp punch biopsies and peripheral blood, both collected for the study. Sorting of CD4+ and CD8+ T cells was performed on PBMCs. Isolated RNA was reverse transcribed into cDNA used as the sequencing template. The data were produced by immunoSEQ multiplex PCR, yet TCRdb's version contains in-frame clones alone and is incomplete. The sample includes about 200,000 clones, about 62% of them seen just once. The V end lost 5 bases, the J end lost 2 bases, and 6 bases lay between the germline ends. The germline V gene encodes CDR1 SGHTA and CDR2 FQGNSA. CDR3 size: 12 residues.

The clonotype comes from a human donor with alopecia areata. The source was CD4+ T cells sorted from blood, collected at week 24, from a patient treated with tofacitinib. The rearrangement uses TRBV7-2 and TRBJ1-2; the D is unclear. CDR3 protein: CASSPENYGYTF. The CDR3 DNA reads as TGTGCCAGCAGCCCGGAAAACTATGGCTACACCTTC.